The clone carrying this TCR beta chain was seen more than once but under ten times. This CDR3 comprises 14 residues. Trimming took 1 base from V and 4 from J; bases not matched to a gene: 0. Germline-derived CDR1 and CDR2 are LNHDA and SQIVND (reference sequence). Here immunoSEQ multiplex PCR was the method, and the copy in TCRdb shows in-frame clones only, minus some. The sample has over 85,000 clones, approximately 86% seen once; the top ten hold about 7%. The sample belongs to a study of blood T cell repertoires in COVID-19. Turning to the study itself: From T cells, B-cell-depleted T cells, or PBMCs came the material, which was cDNA or gDNA.

This chain joins TRBV19 and TRBJ2-3; 9 nucleotides match TRBD1. This TCR was recovered from a man between 60 and 70 years old with acute or convalescent COVID-19. The sample taken for sequencing was peripheral blood. CDR3 in amino acids: CASSIGTGADTQYF. The CDR3, as DNA: TGTGCCAGTAGTATAGGGACAGGGGCAGATACGCAGTATTTT.